This T cell receptor beta chain was captured in a study of Graves' ophthalmopathy and Graves' hyperthyroidism. The CDR3 spans 14 residues. Germline V gene sequence: CDR1 MDHEN, CDR2 SYDVKM. V lost 8 bases and J 1 base, leaving 15 bases between the germline ends. RNA transcripts were the source from which TCR beta CDR3 regions were amplified. First-round RT-PCR used HTBI primers; second-round multiplex PCR followed. One entry per CDR3 protein, called by TCRdb with MiXCR from the multiplex PCR reads. The sample consists of some 520,000 distinct CDR3 sequences, approximately 15% of them appearing once. V and J are TRBV28 and TRBJ2-7, with D possibly TRBD1 on 6 matching bases. This TCR came from a woman aged 30 to 39 with Graves' ophthalmopathy. Material: blood. The CDR3 sequence: CASPPLQGSYEQYF. DNA for the CDR3: TGTGCCAGCCCCCCCCTGCAGGGGTCCTACGAGCAGTACTTC.